The T cell receptor beta chain under discussion was sequenced for a study of T cell repertoires in cytomegalovirus infection. Study-level information: Well-studied HLA-B-restricted epitopes and recently identified HLA-C-restricted epitopes of CMV were both used in the study. Public TCR beta signatures were indicative of both CMV infection and a matching HLA type. Broader study findings: CMV carriers having the relevant HLA were flagged by cumulative public TCR beta family frequency. What dominated the ex vivo response were HLA-C-restricted CMV-specific TCR beta clonotypes.

Between the trimmed V and J ends, which lost 5 bases and 6 bases, there was a span of 35 bases. Looked up from germline, CDR1 is SGHTA and CDR2 is FQGNSA. The CDR3 is 21 amino acids. Turning to this clonotype: As yet, its antigen is unknown.

TCRdb passed the reads through MiXCR, listing each CDR3 protein once. The table has about a million distinct CDR3 sequences, roughly 30% seen once. Specimen: cultured CD8+ T cells from PBMCs, collected from culture after CMV antigen stimulation. The receptor was isolated from a human donor in good health (CMV status not recorded). Some clones in this sample may be carry-over from other donors' samples. The rearrangement uses TRBV7-2 and TRBJ2-1; a weak D match, TRBD2 (5 bases). The CDR3 sequence is CASSLSGSLIGSAWTRNEQFF. The DNA of the CDR3 is TGTGCCAGCAGCCTATCAGGTTCTCTAATTGGGAGTGCTTGGACTCGCAATGAGCAGTTCTTC.